This passage covers 4 T cell receptor beta chains from one sample sequenced in a study of CD8 T cells in ankylosing spondylitis. Whole-study findings and limits: Characteristic of ankylosing spondylitis blood, it appeared, was a TCR beta motif comprising about eight highly homologous variants.

TCRdb independently ran MiXCR on the 5' RACE reads; one entry per CDR3 protein. The table shows hundreds of thousands of distinct CDR3 sequences, with about 10% occurring only once. These receptors have no identified antigens. Sequencing was performed on blood, either unsorted or a sorted T cell fraction (not recorded which). These TCRs come from a male donor with ankylosing spondylitis.

As to this clonotype: Since a much larger clone is just one base distant, this may be a read error. The gene calls are TRBV20-1 and TRBJ2-1, with 7 bases lining up with TRBD2. This CDR3 has 15 amino acids. Germline V CDR1 and CDR2: DFQATT, SNEGSKA (reference sequence). The CDR3 loop reads CSAQGGRGSYNEQLF. CDR3 DNA: TGCAGTGCTCAGGGAGGGAGAGGCTCCTACAATGAGCAGCTCTTC.

The gene calls are TRBV20-1 and TRBJ1-1; D is uncertain. The CDR3 length is 16 residues. Germline V gene lookup returns CDR1 DFQATT and CDR2 SNEGSKA (reference sequence). V dropped 0 bases and J dropped 1 base, with 15 bases sitting between them. In DNA form, the CDR3 reads TGCAGTGCTAGAGACCTTAATTGGGTGACGAACACTGAAGCTTTCTTT. Its protein is CSARDLNWVTNTEAFF.

In this sample, this clonotype turned up a few times. The chain has TRBV6-5 and TRBJ2-1; either TRBD1 or TRBD2 may supply D (5 bases each). This CDR3 comprises 13 residues. The V end lost 0 bases, the J end lost 8 bases, and 8 bases lay between the germline ends. Germline assignment: CDR1 MNHEY and CDR2 SVGAGI. The CDR3 nucleotides are TGTGCCAGCAGTTACTCCTGGGGGTATGAGCAGTTCTTC. Encoded protein: CASSYSWGYEQFF.

This clonotype showed up just a few times. V and J are TRBV7-9 and TRBJ2-5; D possibly matches TRBD1 or TRBD2 (6 bases each). The germline V and J ends were trimmed by 5 bases and 5 bases, with 15 bases remaining between them. CDR3 size: 14 residues. The germline V gene has CDR1 SEHNR and CDR2 FQNEAQ (reference sequence). CDR3: CASSPTGRWETQYF. The CDR3 DNA is TGTGCCAGCAGCCCAACAGGGAGGTGGGAGACCCAGTACTTC.